These 14 T cell receptor beta chains were sequenced from one sample in a study of T cell responses to AZD1222 COVID-19 vaccine. Profiled with immunoSEQ multiplex PCR; TCRdb holds only in-frame clones, not every one. Among fewer than 200,000 clones, around 88% were seen once, and the ten largest hold roughly 0.49%. Sequenced here: peripheral blood, sampled on day 0 of AZD1222 vaccination. All receptors derive from an adult in good health.

The sample holds one count of this clone. The CDR3 loop is CASNVGRLYGYTF. The CDR3 DNA reads as TGTGCCAGCAACGTAGGACGGTTATATGGCTACACCTTC. The chain has TRBV6-5 and TRBJ1-2, with unresolved D. Germline V lookup: CDR1 MNHEY, CDR2 SVGAGI. Trimming took off 7 bases at V and 5 bases at J, with 14 bases between the two ends. CDR3 length: 13 amino acids.

The rearrangement joins TRBV9 to TRBJ2-1, with 8 nucleotides matching TRBD2. CDR1 and CDR2 from the germline V gene are SGDLS and YYNGEE. V was pared by 0 bases and J by 4 bases, with 6 bases of the junction left unmatched. This CDR3 spans 16 amino acids. The CDR3: CASSVGRGGSYNEQFF. CDR3 bases: TGTGCCAGCAGCGTAGGGCGCGGGGGGTCTTACAATGAGCAGTTCTTC.

The rearrangement links TRBV6-5 to TRBJ1-2; D is undetermined. The V end was cut by 5 bases, the J end by 5 bases, with 18 bases between. The CDR3 runs to 15 residues. CDR1 and CDR2 from the germline V gene are MNHEY and SVGAGI. The CDR3 is CASSKPRASLYGYTF. DNA of the CDR3: TGTGCCAGCAGTAAACCGCGGGCCTCTCTTTATGGCTACACCTTC.

J is TRBJ2-5 and V is TRBV4-3; D not certain. Trimming pared 6 bases from V and 4 bases from J, leaving 18 bases between. Germline V CDR1 and CDR2: LGHNA, YSLEER. The CDR3 has 15 amino acids. CDR3 nucleotides: TGCGCCAGCAGTAACTGGGCCACAGACGTAGAGACCCAGTACTTC. Translating it yields CASSNWATDVETQYF.

This chain connects TRBV19 to TRBJ1-2; 7 nucleotides match TRBD1. This CDR3 spans 14 amino acids. J lost 4 bases, V lost 3 bases, and 5 bases had no gene match. Germline V gene lookup returns CDR1 LNHDA and CDR2 SQIVND (reference sequence). The CDR3 protein is CASSIDRDLYGYTF. In DNA, the CDR3 is TGTGCCAGTAGTATTGACAGGGACCTCTATGGCTACACCTTC.

This clone occurred once. V is TRBV3-1 (or the pseudogene TRBV3-2) and J is TRBJ1-5; 10 positions agree with TRBD1. V gave up 9 bases and J gave up 3 bases; unmatched junction bases: 14. Germline V CDR1 and CDR2: LGHDT, YNNKEL (reference sequence). CDR3 length: 17 residues. In DNA form, the CDR3 reads TGTGCCAGGGGCCGGGACAGGGGAGGATGGAACAATCAGCCCCAGCATTTT. It is translated as CARGRDRGGWNNQPQHF.

The J gene is TRBJ2-3, the V gene TRBV10-3; D possibly corresponds to TRBD1 (6 bases). V lost 4 bases and J lost 1, with 15 bases in between. This CDR3 has 16 amino acids. The germline CDR1 and CDR2 sequences are ENHRY and SYGVKD. The CDR3 region has the DNA TGTGCCATCAGTGGCCCCCTACACAGGGGCACAGATACGCAGTATTTT. Translating gives CAISGPLHRGTDTQYF.

The gene calls are TRBV2 and TRBJ2-5; D unclear. Germline CDR1 and CDR2: SNHLY and FYNNEI. Trimming cost V 4 bases and J 5 bases, with 11 bases left between them. There are 13 residues in the CDR3. Written as DNA, the CDR3 is TGTGCCAGCAGTGTTCCAGCTGAGGAGACCCAGTACTTC. Translated, it gives CASSVPAEETQYF.

The CDR3 sequence: CASRVRGLGTDTQYF. The CDR3 nucleotides read TGTGCCAGCAGGGTCAGGGGGCTAGGGACAGATACGCAGTATTTT. J is TRBJ2-3 and V is TRBV6-6, with 8 bases fitting TRBD1. Trimming cost V 6 bases and J 3 bases; bases outside gene matches: 8. This CDR3 is 15 amino acids long. The germline V gene encodes CDR1 MNHNY and CDR2 SVGAGI (reference sequence).

This CDR3 is CASSLGGGRTGELFF. The CDR3 DNA reads as TGTGCCAGCAGCTTAGGGGGCGGGAGGACCGGGGAGCTGTTTTTT. This sequence joins TRBV7-2 and TRBJ2-2; 8 bases are a match to TRBD2. The CDR3 consists of 15 residues. From germline, CDR1 is SGHTA and CDR2 FQGNSA. V gave up 1 base and J gave up 5 bases; unmatched junction bases: 3.

J is TRBJ2-7 and V is TRBV29-1; D may correspond to TRBD1 or TRBD2 (5 bases each). This CDR3 contains 15 residues. Trimming left V 4 bases short and J 0 bases short, with 16 bases between. The germline V gene has CDR1 SQVTM and CDR2 ANQGSEA. In nucleotides, the CDR3 is TGCAGCGTTGCTACCGGGACGGCTTACTCCTACGAGCAGTACTTC. Its translation is CSVATGTAYSYEQYF.

The rearrangement joins TRBV5-1 to TRBJ2-5; no reliable D call. The V and J ends lost 0 bases and 5 bases respectively, with 5 bases between them. This CDR3 comprises 12 residues. Germline V gene data show CDR1 as SGHRS and CDR2 as YFSETQ. CDR3 protein: CASSLGSETQYF. CDR3 sequence (DNA): TGCGCCAGCAGCTTGGGATCGGAGACCCAGTACTTC.

The chain combines TRBV7-9 with TRBJ2-1, with TRBD2 identical over 7 bases. V trimming: 5 bases; J trimming: 3 bases; junction bases outside the gene matches: 13. The CDR3 is 17 amino acids. Looked up from germline, CDR1 is SEHNR and CDR2 is FQNEAQ (reference sequence). The CDR3, as DNA: TGTGCCAGCAGCCCTCAAGGGGAGGGTCGAGGCTACAATGAGCAGTTCTTC. Translation: CASSPQGEGRGYNEQFF.

The genes are TRBV12-2 and TRBJ2-3; whether TRBD1, the table's D call, matches the DNA was not checked. TRBV12-2 corresponds to a pseudogene. The CDR3 sequence is 16 residues long. CDR3 nucleotides: TGTGCAAGTCGCTTACCAGGGGTCGCTAGCACAGATACGCAGTATTTT. Its translation is CASRLPGVASTDTQYF.